This entry lists 16 T cell receptor beta chains sequenced from one sample in a study of siplizumab effects on memory and regulatory T cells. Sequencing used immunoSEQ multiplex PCR; TCRdb keeps in-frame clones, though not all of them. The table includes tens of thousands of clones, approximately 93% detected once. The source material was CD8+ T cells sorted from blood. These TCRs come from a human donor in good health.

V usage is TRBV30 and J usage is TRBJ2-3; D might be TRBD1 (5 bases). This CDR3 has 15 residues. Per germline, CDR1 GTSNPN and CDR2 SVGIG (reference sequence). Trimming left V 0 bases short and J 2 bases short, with 12 bases between. The CDR3 is CAWSVIRVDTDTQYF. In DNA form, the CDR3 reads TGTGCCTGGAGTGTAATCAGGGTAGACACAGATACGCAGTATTTT.

V is TRBV27 and J is TRBJ1-2; 8 bases are shared with TRBD1. The V and J ends lost 6 bases and 3 bases, in that order; junction bases with no gene match: 9. This CDR3 has 15 residues. Germline V gives CDR1 MNHEY, CDR2 SMNVEV (reference sequence). This chain's CDR3 is CASSYLNRGDYGYTF. CDR3 DNA: TGTGCCAGCAGCTACCTCAACAGGGGGGACTATGGCTACACCTTC.

V gene TRBV11-3 combines with J gene TRBJ2-3, with 15 bases lining up with TRBD2. From germline, CDR1 is SGHNT and CDR2 YENEEA. The CDR3 is made up of 19 amino acids. Trimming at V came to 5 bases and at J to 5 bases, leaving 14 bases not matched to a gene. The CDR3 is CASSPPRTSGRARRDTQYF. In DNA form, the CDR3 reads TGTGCCAGCAGCCCCCCTAGGACTAGCGGGAGGGCCCGGAGAGATACGCAGTATTTT. Based on the CDR3 plus reference TRBV11-3 and TRBJ2-3, the full variable domain is EAGVVQSPRYKIIEKKQPVAFWCNPISGHNTLYWYLQNLGQGPELLIRYENEEAVDDSQLPKDRFSAERLKGVDSTLKIQPAELGDSAVYLCASSPPRTSGRARRDTQYFGPGTRLTVL.

The V and J genes are TRBV5-6 and TRBJ2-3, with 7 bases aligning to TRBD1. The germline V gene has CDR1 SGHDT and CDR2 YYEEEE. This CDR3 has 15 residues. The J segment lost 0 bases and the V segment lost 4 bases, leaving 5 bases of the junction unmatched. The CDR3 nucleotides read TGTGCCAGCAGCGACGACAGGGAAAGCACAGATACGCAGTATTTT. Its protein is CASSDDRESTDTQYF.

This chain uses TRBV11-2 with TRBJ1-1; 7 bases fit TRBD1. With V trimmed by 2 bases and J by 4 bases, 7 bases remained unmatched. The germline V gene encodes CDR1 SGHAT and CDR2 FQNNGV. This CDR3 has 15 residues. The CDR3 DNA reads as TGTGCCAGCAGCTTAACAGGGGTCTCGGGCACTGAAGCTTTCTTT. This sequence encodes CASSLTGVSGTEAFF.

The V gene is TRBV4-1, the J gene TRBJ2-1, with TRBD2 matching 9 bases. The CDR3 is made up of 16 amino acids. Trimming cost V 5 bases and J 0 bases; bases outside gene matches: 5. CDR1 is MGHRA and CDR2 is YSYEKL in the germline V gene. The CDR3 loop is CASSSLAGPSYNEQFF. The CDR3 DNA is TGCGCCAGCAGCTCCCTAGCGGGGCCCTCCTACAATGAGCAGTTCTTC.

In its sample, this clone was seen a few times. The rearrangement links TRBV7-6 to TRBJ1-1, with D hard to call. The CDR3 has 12 amino acids. The germline V gene has CDR1 SGHVS and CDR2 FNYEAQ. Trimming stripped 6 bases from V and 2 bases from J, with 7 bases between. The CDR3 region has the DNA TGTGCCAGCAGTCTCTTAAACACTGAAGCTTTCTTT. This translates into CASSLLNTEAFF.

The chain uses TRBV4-1 and TRBJ2-7; possibly TRBD2 for D (6 bases). The germline V and J ends were trimmed by 4 bases and 5 bases, with 15 bases remaining between them. The CDR3 runs 14 residues. Germline CDR1 is MGHRA and CDR2 is YSYEKL. CDR3 sequence reads: CASSPVRGWDEQYF. Here the CDR3 DNA reads TGCGCCAGCAGCCCAGTTCGGGGGTGGGACGAGCAGTACTTC.

This CDR3 is CASSTPLTGGAETQYF. The CDR3, as DNA: TGTGCCAGCAGCACTCCCCTGACAGGGGGCGCGGAGACCCAGTACTTC. The J gene is TRBJ2-5, the V gene TRBV11-2, with 10 bases that match TRBD1. V lost 5 bases, J lost 5 bases, and 11 bases stayed unmatched. The CDR3 consists of 16 residues. Looked up from germline, CDR1 is SGHAT and CDR2 is FQNNGV. Based on the CDR3 plus reference TRBV11-2 and TRBJ2-5, the full variable domain is EAGVAQSPRYKIIEKRQSVAFWCNPISGHATLYWYQQILGQGPKLLIQFQNNGVVDDSQLPKDRFSAERLKGVDSTLKIQPAKLEDSAVYLCASSTPLTGGAETQYFGPGTRLLVL.

The count of this clone is one. The CDR3 loop is CASSIGFVGYEQYF. The CDR3 DNA is TGTGCCAGTAGTATAGGTTTTGTGGGCTACGAGCAGTACTTC. The V call is TRBV19, the J call TRBJ2-7, with D uncertain. This CDR3 is built from 14 residues. V was trimmed by 1 base and J by 3 bases, leaving 10 bases between them. From germline, CDR1 is LNHDA and CDR2 SQIVND (reference sequence).

This clone turned up a few times. The chain links TRBV19 to TRBJ1-1, with D possibly TRBD1 on 5 matching bases. Trimming pared 6 bases from V and 5 bases from J, leaving 16 bases between. CDR1 is LNHDA, CDR2 SQIVND, per germline (reference sequence). CDR3 size: 14 residues. DNA for the CDR3: TGTGCCAGTAGCCAGGCGGGGGGAGGGACTGAAGCTTTCTTT. This codes for CASSQAGGGTEAFF.

The V call is TRBV27, the J call TRBJ2-7, with a possible D match to TRBD2 (6 bases). The CDR3 consists of 14 residues. CDR1 and CDR2 from the germline V gene are MNHEY and SMNVEV (reference sequence). V was cut by 4 bases and J by 3 bases, with 13 bases left in between. This CDR3 is CASSSRLVSYEQYF. The CDR3 bases are TGTGCCAGCAGTTCCCGACTAGTTAGCTACGAGCAGTACTTC.

The gene calls are TRBV4-2 and TRBJ2-1, with no clear D. This CDR3 is 15 amino acids long. Per germline, CDR1 LGHNA and CDR2 YNFKEQ. V shed 1 base and J shed 7 bases, with 14 bases lying between them. DNA of the CDR3: TGTGCCAGCAGCCAAGGGGATTCATTTGGAAATGAGCAGTTCTTC. Its protein product is CASSQGDSFGNEQFF.

V gene TRBV4-1 combines with J gene TRBJ2-5; possible D gene TRBD1, 5 bases. Germline V gene lookup returns CDR1 MGHRA and CDR2 YSYEKL. This CDR3 spans 14 amino acids. V was cut by 2 bases and J by 3 bases, with 10 bases left in between. This CDR3 is CASSQIQGEETQYF. The CDR3 DNA follows: TGCGCCAGCAGCCAAATTCAGGGCGAAGAGACCCAGTACTTC.

This clone was counted only a few times. The CDR3 protein is CASSQGINQPQHF. As DNA, the CDR3 is TGTGCCAGCAGCCAGGGGATCAATCAGCCCCAGCATTTT. The J gene is TRBJ1-5, the V gene TRBV4-2, with D uncertain. CDR3 length equals 13 residues. V was shortened by 3 bases and J by 3 bases, with 6 bases between the two germline ends. CDR1 and CDR2 (germline): LGHNA, YNFKEQ.

This clone was detected once. V and J are TRBV7-9 and TRBJ2-7, with D possibly called TRBD1 or TRBD2 (7 bases each). CDR1 SEHNR and CDR2 FQNEAQ come from the germline V gene (reference sequence). Trimming cost V 8 bases and J 7 bases, with 15 bases left between them. The CDR3 extends over 12 amino acids. CDR3: CASSGGDREQYF. The CDR3 DNA sequence: TGTGCCAGCTCAGGGGGGGATCGGGAGCAGTACTTC.